Following are 9 T cell receptor beta chains from one sample sequenced in a study of shared clonotypes between healthy human individuals (dated by TCRdb to the early 2020s). CD8 naive samples consisted of CD45RO-negative cells that were positively selected for CCR7, yielding a CD45RA+CCR7+ population without TemRA cells. The protocol used for the library was the immunoSEQ multiplex PCR assay. Entries here come from immuneACCESS through TCRdb and include only in-frame sequences with V and J called. Some clones fail to appear in such tables; in the studies checked, an unresolved V gene covers under half of the shortfall, and the cause of the remainder is unknown. This sample holds about 1,900,000 clones; roughly 95% were observed only once. 1% to 1.5% of the sample is taken by the ten largest. The sequencing input was naive CD8+ T cells sorted from blood. The sample's cell subset or site label, decoded: CD45RA+CCR7+. The receptors stem from a young man in good health.

The chain is built from TRBV30 and TRBJ2-1; the D gene is possibly TRBD2 (7 bases). CDR1 and CDR2 from the germline V gene are GTSNPN and SVGIG (reference sequence). The CDR3 length is 14 residues. Deletions cut 0 bases from V and 8 bases from J, with 14 bases between. In DNA form, the CDR3 reads TGTGCCTGGAGTGTAGGCGGGGGCCCAGATGAGCAGTTCTTC. Amino acid sequence: CAWSVGGGPDEQFF. The full variable domain, in which reference TRBV30 and TRBJ2-1 provide the parts outside the CDR3, is SQTIHQWPATLVQPVGSPLSLECTVEGTSNPNLYWYRQAAGRGLQLLFYSVGIGQISSEVPQNLSASRPQDRQFILSSKKLLLSDSGFYLCAWSVGGGPDEQFFGPGTRLTVL.

CDR3 DNA sequence: TGTGCCAGCTCATCTCAGGGACAGGGGGCCCCAGATACGCAGTATTTT. This sequence encodes CASSSQGQGAPDTQYF. This chain uses TRBV18 with TRBJ2-3; 12 nucleotides match TRBD1. Germline V CDR1 and CDR2: KGHSH, LQKENI. The CDR3 loop spans 16 amino acids. Losses at the gene ends were 5 bases for V and 4 bases for J; bases not matched to a gene: 7.

This chain joins TRBV11-2 and TRBJ2-3, with D uncertain. The length of the CDR3 is 14 residues. Per the germline V gene, CDR1 is SGHAT and CDR2 is FQNNGV. V was pared by 4 bases and J by 5 bases, with 13 bases between. CDR3 in amino acids: CASSSTYSGDTQYF. The CDR3 bases are TGTGCCAGCAGCTCTACCTATTCGGGAGATACGCAGTATTTT. The entire variable domain, with the rest obtained from reference TRBV11-2 and TRBJ2-3, is as follows: EAGVAQSPRYKIIEKRQSVAFWCNPISGHATLYWYQQILGQGPKLLIQFQNNGVVDDSQLPKDRFSAERLKGVDSTLKIQPAKLEDSAVYLCASSSTYSGDTQYFGPGTRLTVL.

The chain combines TRBV2 with TRBJ2-7; D not resolved. Trimming pared 6 bases from V and 0 bases from J, leaving 12 bases between. The CDR3 has 14 residues. Per germline, CDR1 SNHLY and CDR2 FYNNEI. The CDR3 sequence is CASRPGLYSYEQYF. The CDR3 nucleotides read TGTGCCAGCAGGCCCGGCCTTTACTCCTACGAGCAGTACTTC.

This clone was detected once. The CDR3 protein is CASSLVSLARDEQFF. The CDR3, as DNA: TGTGCCAGCAGCTTAGTCAGTCTAGCGAGAGATGAGCAGTTCTTC. The rearrangement uses TRBV7-9 and TRBJ2-1; possibly TRBD2 for D (6 bases). This CDR3 comprises 15 residues. Trimming removed 1 base from V and 8 bases from J, with 15 bases in between. Germline V gene sequence: CDR1 SEHNR, CDR2 FQNEAQ (reference sequence). The full variable domain, rest sourced from reference TRBV7-9 and TRBJ2-1, is DTGVSQNPRHKITKRGQNVTFRCDPISEHNRLYWYRQTLGQGPEFLTYFQNEAQLEKSRLLSDRFSAERPKGSFSTLEIQRTEQGDSAMYLCASSLVSLARDEQFFGPGTRLTVL.

The chain recombines TRBV27 with TRBJ2-1; D perhaps matches TRBD1 (6 bases). CDR1 is MNHEY and CDR2 is SMNVEV in the germline V gene (reference sequence). The V gene lost 3 bases and the J gene lost 8 bases, with 11 bases spanning the gap. CDR3 length: 13 residues. CDR3 residues: CASSFGRGDEQFF. The CDR3 region has the DNA TGTGCCAGCAGTTTCGGCAGGGGTGATGAGCAGTTCTTC.

The chain combines TRBV2 with TRBJ2-1; D might be TRBD2 (5 bases). The CDR3 has 13 residues. Germline V CDR1 and CDR2: SNHLY, FYNNEI. V gave up 5 bases and J gave up 6 bases, with 11 bases separating them. The CDR3 DNA follows: TGTGCCAGCAGTTACCTGAGGGCCAATGAGCAGTTCTTC. Translated: CASSYLRANEQFF.

A remark on this clone: Other DNA sequences within the sample encode an identical CDR3. This sequence joins TRBV27 and TRBJ2-5; 9 bases map to TRBD1. V gave up 3 bases and J gave up 5 bases; unmatched junction bases: 4. The CDR3 contains 14 residues. Germline CDR1 and CDR2: MNHEY and SMNVEV (reference sequence). The CDR3 loop is CASSFGTGTETQYF. The CDR3, as DNA: TGTGCCAGCAGTTTCGGGACAGGGACCGAGACCCAGTACTTC.

The V call is TRBV4-1, the J call TRBJ2-4; D remains unclear. CDR1 and CDR2 from the germline V gene are MGHRA and YSYEKL. CDR3 length: 13 residues. Trimming shortened V by 1 base and J by 6 bases, and 7 bases separated the two germline ends. The CDR3 is CASSQGFGNIQYF. The CDR3 region has the DNA TGCGCCAGCAGCCAAGGTTTTGGAAACATTCAGTACTTC.